The rows below give T cell receptor beta chains drawn from one sample of a study of T cell repertoires in cytomegalovirus infection. TCRdb analysed the reads with MiXCR anew, one entry per CDR3 protein. The sample records 200,000 to 250,000 distinct CDR3 sequences, 22% being singletons. Sequenced material: CD8+ T cells from PBMCs. The origin of the receptors is a human donor in good health (CMV status not recorded). Some clones in this sample may be carry-over from other donors' samples. Both conserved end residues are part of each CDR3. The D gene is left open where the match is weak. Clone sizes are given selectively: once, few, many, or a class where the clone is expanded.

v_gene	j_gene	abundance	d_gene	CDR3nt	CDR3aa
TRBV7-8	TRBJ2-7	many	TRBD1	TGTGCCAGCAGCTTAGAGGGACAGGGGATGAACGAGCAGTACTTC	CASSLEGQGMNEQYF
TRBV19	TRBJ2-6	.	TRBD1	TGTGCCAGTAACACCGACAGGGCTGGGGCCAACGTCCTGACTTTC	CASNTDRAGANVLTF
TRBV19	TRBJ2-6	.	TRBD1	TGTGCCAGTAACACGGGACAGGGGGCTTCTGGGGCCAACGTCCTGACTTTC	CASNTGQGASGANVLTF
TRBV6-5	TRBJ2-7	.	.	TGTGCCAGCAGTTATCGGACGGGCCAAATCTCCGCATGGTACGAGCAGTACTTC	CASSYRTGQISAWYEQYF
TRBV18	TRBJ2-2	few	.	TGTGCCAGCCTCGGATTAACCGGGGAGCTGTTTTTT	CASLGLTGELFF
TRBV5-1	TRBJ2-1	few	TRBD1	TGCGCCAGCAGCTGTCGGACAGGGCGAAATGAGCAGTTCTTC	CASSCRTGRNEQFF
TRBV27	TRBJ2-1	.	TRBD2	TGTGCCAGCAGTTTGAGTAGCGGGGACCTCTACAATGAGCAGTTCTTC	CASSLSSGDLYNEQFF
TRBV10-3	TRBJ2-1	few	TRBD2	TGTGCCATCAGTGAACCCGGGACTAGCGATTTTGAGCAGTTCTTC	CAISEPGTSDFEQFF
TRBV19	TRBJ2-7	many	TRBD1	TGTGCCAGTAGTTTTGCAGGGGGTCTCTACGAGCAGTACTTC	CASSFAGGLYEQYF
TRBV5-6	TRBJ2-1	.	TRBD2	TGTGCCAGCAGCTTCGCTAGCGGGGGGTCTTGGAATGAGCAGTTCTTC	CASSFASGGSWNEQFF
TRBV19	TRBJ1-1	many	TRBD1	TGTGCCAGCAGTATCCAGACAGGGTTCACTGAAGCTTTCTTT	CASSIQTGFTEAFF
TRBV28	TRBJ2-1	.	.	TGTGCCAGCAGCCGGGACCCTAGCTCCTACAATGAGCAGTTCTTC	CASSRDPSSYNEQFF
TRBV10-3	TRBJ2-1	.	.	TGTGCCATCAGTGAGTACCCGGACCCCGGGGGCAATGAGCAGTTCTTC	CAISEYPDPGGNEQFF
TRBV4-1	TRBJ1-1	.	.	TGCGCCAGCAGCCAAAACAGGGAGAACACTGAAGCTTTCTTT	CASSQNRENTEAFF
TRBV7-2	TRBJ1-1	many	.	TGTGCCAGCAGCTTAGTTGGAGAGACTGAAGCTTTCTTT	CASSLVGETEAFF
TRBV12-3/TRBV12-4	TRBJ2-7	.	TRBD1	TGTGCCAGCACCCCCGGGACAGGGTACTACGAGCAGTACTTC	CASTPGTGYYEQYF
TRBV7-9	TRBJ2-1	many	TRBD2	TGTGCCAGCAGCTCGCCGACTAGCGGGGACTACAATGAGCAGTTCTTC	CASSSPTSGDYNEQFF
TRBV28	TRBJ2-7	many	.	TGTGCCAGCAGCTTATTAGGTTACGAGCAGTACTTC	CASSLLGYEQYF
TRBV11-1	TRBJ2-1	many	.	TGTGCCAGCAGCTTATCGGCAGGGGGACTCAATGAGCAGTTCTTC	CASSLSAGGLNEQFF
TRBV4-3	TRBJ2-7	.	.	TGCGCCAGCAGCCAAGGGTGGACAACGTCCTACGAGCAGTACTTC	CASSQGWTTSYEQYF
TRBV5-1	TRBJ1-2	.	.	TGCGCCAGCAGCTTCGGAGTTGGCTACACCTTC	CASSFGVGYTF
TRBV3-1	TRBJ2-1	few	TRBD1	TGTGCCAGCAGCGTCGGGACAGGAGGGTACAATGAGCAGTTCTTC	CASSVGTGGYNEQFF
TRBV2	TRBJ2-5	few	.	TGTGCCAGCAGTGAAACAGCGGGCCTCCAAGAGACCCAGTACTTC	CASSETAGLQETQYF
TRBV7-2	TRBJ2-7	few	TRBD2	TGTGCCAGCAGCCAAATAAGACTAGCGGGGGCGGGGGAGCAGTACTTC	CASSQIRLAGAGEQYF
TRBV7-9	TRBJ2-5	.	.	TGTGCCAGCAGCGCGGCGAGGGTTGAGACCCAGTACTTC	CASSAARVETQYF
TRBV28	TRBJ2-2	.	.	TGTGCCAGCATCGACAGCTACACCGGGGAGCTGTTTTTT	CASIDSYTGELFF
TRBV20-1	TRBJ1-5	once	.	TGCAGTGCTAGAGATTTAGGGGAACTTCGTCAGCCCCAGCATTTT	CSARDLGELRQPQHF
TRBV2	TRBJ1-2	.	.	TGTGCCAGCAGTGGACGTGGAGATTTCCTCTATGGCTACACCTTC	CASSGRGDFLYGYTF
TRBV27	TRBJ2-7	.	.	TGTGCCAGCAGTCCGCAGTTAAGCGACGAGCAGTACTTC	CASSPQLSDEQYF
TRBV3-1	TRBJ1-5	many	.	TGTGCCAGCAGCCAGGGTGCGGAACAGCCCCAGCATTTT	CASSQGAEQPQHF
TRBV20-1	TRBJ1-3	.	.	TGCAGTGCTAGAGATTCCGTCCGTGACGGGTGGAGAAACACCATATATTTT	CSARDSVRDGWRNTIYF
TRBV29-1	TRBJ2-1	.	.	TGCAGCGGGTTCCAACCGGGTACGGAGCAGTTCTTC	CSGFQPGTEQFF
TRBV6-5	TRBJ2-6	few	.	TGTGCCAGCAGTATTCAGGGGGGCACTAGCGGCGAGGCCCTGACTTTC	CASSIQGGTSGEALTF
TRBV28	TRBJ2-3	many	.	TGTGCCAGCAGCGAAGACAGGAGCACAGATACGCAGTATTTT	CASSEDRSTDTQYF
TRBV24-1	TRBJ2-1	.	TRBD1	TGTGCCACCAGTGAACTGACAGGGGTCAAGGCAAATGAGCAGTTCTTC	CATSELTGVKANEQFF
TRBV2	TRBJ1-4	.	TRBD1	TGTGCCAGCAGGGTCTCCGGACAGGGAAAGGAAACTAATGAAAAACTGTTTTTT	CASRVSGQGKETNEKLFF
TRBV28	TRBJ2-6	.	.	TGTGCCAGCAGTTGGGACCCGAGGCAGGACCTCTCTGGGGCCAACGTCCTGACTTTC	CASSWDPRQDLSGANVLTF
TRBV7-6	TRBJ1-1	few	TRBD1	TGTGCCAGCAGCTCTCAAACAGGGGTGAACACTGAAGCTTTCTTT	CASSSQTGVNTEAFF
TRBV11-2	TRBJ1-1	.	.	TGTGCCAGCAGTTCCCCGACTGGGCCCAGCGAAGCTTTCTTT	CASSSPTGPSEAFF
TRBV29-1	TRBJ2-5	.	.	TGCAGCGTTGAAGATTGGTTGGGTCGAGAGACCCAGTACTTC	CSVEDWLGRETQYF
TRBV19	TRBJ2-7	.	.	TGTGCCAGTAGTATAGGTTGGAATTACGAGCAGTACTTC	CASSIGWNYEQYF